One TCR beta chain is described in this entry. Its antigen is not known. These data belong to a study of vaccination and CD4 T cells after COVID-19. Whole-study context: Taking of post-vaccine samples occurred a median around 70 days after dose two (range 14 to 241). The study, taken as a whole, reports: Looking at convalescent patients, 304 of their 307 vaccine-specific clones were spike mono-reactive.

The sample's treatment: roughly 11-day PBMC culture with coronavirus spike peptide pools or control peptides (ViraFEST assay). The V gene end was trimmed by 4 bases and the J gene end by 7 bases; junction bases not matched to a gene: 4. Germline V CDR1 and CDR2: SGHNT, YYREEE (reference sequence). This CDR3 region has 13 residues. CD4+ T cells that had been cultured provided DNA sequenced with the Oncomine TCR Beta short-read assay. Using its own MiXCR run on the PCR reads, TCRdb lists one record per CDR3 protein. The top ten hold 8.3% of the sample, which has approximately 14,000 distinct CDR3 sequences, 25% to 35% seen once.

Sequencing input: CD4+ T cells from blood, cultured in vitro. The gene calls are TRBV5-4 and TRBJ1-2; TRBD1 matches at 10 bases. This sequence was found in a human donor who had recovered from COVID-19. Here the CDR3 reads CASSPTGGFGYTF. Written as DNA, the CDR3 is TGTGCCAGCAGCCCGACAGGGGGCTTTGGCTACACCTTC. The full variable domain, rest sourced from reference TRBV5-4 and TRBJ1-2, is ETGVTQSPTHLIKTRGQQVTLRCSSQSGHNTVSWYQQALGQGPQFIFQYYREEENGRGNFPPRFSGLQFPNYSSELNVNALELDDSALYLCASSPTGGFGYTFGSGTRLTVV.